These T cell receptor beta chains were read from a single sample in a study of chemoradiotherapy in HPV16-positive cancers. The assay was immunoSEQ multiplex PCR, and TCRdb's table has in-frame clones only and misses some. This table has about 29,000 clones, around 93% appearing once. The source was blood, collected from a patient who underwent chemoradiotherapy. The receptors here all came from a human donor with HPV-associated anogenital cancer. Each CDR3 is given with its conserved first and last residue. D genes are given only for firm matches. Size is stated for part of the rows, as once, few or many counts, or as a class when the clone is expanded.

v_call,clone_size,d_call,j_call,cdr3_aa,cdr3_nt
TRBV11-3,few,.,TRBJ2-7,CASSRTRAYEQYF,TGTGCCAGCAGCCGGACTCGCGCCTACGAGCAGTACTTC
TRBV28,.,.,TRBJ1-2,CASSLAESSYGYTF,TGTGCCAGCAGTTTAGCAGAGTCAAGCTATGGCTACACCTTC
TRBV15,.,.,TRBJ2-5,CATSLQHQETQYF,TGTGCCACCAGCTTACAGCACCAAGAGACCCAGTACTTC
TRBV9,.,TRBD1,TRBJ1-4,CASSSGQGIRDEKLFF,TGTGCCAGCAGCTCGGGACAGGGTATAAGAGATGAAAAACTGTTTTTT
TRBV6-1,few,TRBD1,TRBJ1-2,CASRNAGTGGSGYTF,TGTGCCAGCAGGAACGCCGGGACAGGGGGCAGCGGCTACACCTTC
TRBV4-2,.,.,TRBJ2-7,CASSQGTSGYEQYF,TGTGCCAGCAGCCAAGGAACATCCGGATACGAGCAGTACTTC
TRBV7-2,.,TRBD1,TRBJ1-3,CASSFLPGQGFGNTIYF,TGTGCCAGCAGCTTTTTGCCCGGACAGGGCTTTGGAAACACCATATATTTT
TRBV28,.,.,TRBJ1-6,CASSMDSYSPLHF,TGTGCCAGCAGTATGGACAGTTATTCACCCCTCCACTTT
TRBV9,.,TRBD1,TRBJ2-1,CASSAGTGVYNEQFF,TGTGCCAGCAGCGCAGGGACAGGGGTCTACAATGAGCAGTTCTTC
TRBV27,.,.,TRBJ1-6,CASSVIYGSPLHF,TGTGCCAGCAGTGTTATTTATGGGTCACCCCTCCACTTT
TRBV28,.,.,TRBJ1-2,CATGRNFNYGYTF,TGTGCCACCGGCAGAAATTTTAACTATGGCTACACCTTC
TRBV5-1,.,TRBD1,TRBJ2-2,CASRPGQAYTGELFF,TGCGCCAGCAGGCCGGGACAGGCGTATACCGGGGAGCTGTTTTTT
TRBV10-3,.,.,TRBJ2-2,CAISESLFTALNTGELFF,TGTGCCATCAGTGAGTCGTTATTTACGGCCCTGAACACCGGGGAGCTGTTTTTT
TRBV19,.,TRBD1,TRBJ1-5,CASSILGLTGTDNQPQHF,TGTGCCAGTAGTATACTCGGTTTAACCGGGACAGACAATCAGCCCCAGCATTTT
TRBV7-9,.,.,TRBJ2-5,CASSLANGPKETQYF,TGTGCCAGCAGCTTAGCGAATGGTCCCAAAGAGACCCAGTACTTC
TRBV14,.,.,TRBJ2-5,CASSQMGKGRSQETQYF,TGTGCCAGCAGCCAAATGGGGAAGGGAAGGTCCCAAGAGACCCAGTACTTC
TRBV5-1,.,.,TRBJ1-2,CASSLGDLSQVYYGYTF,TGCGCCAGCAGCTTGGGCGACCTATCCCAGGTTTACTATGGCTACACCTTC
TRBV2,few,.,TRBJ2-1,CASRDSSYNEQFF,TGTGCCAGCAGGGACAGCTCCTACAATGAGCAGTTCTTC
TRBV4-1,.,TRBD1,TRBJ1-2,CASSPWTGDYGYTF,TGCGCCAGCAGCCCATGGACAGGGGACTATGGCTACACCTTC
TRBV9,.,TRBD1,TRBJ2-2,CASSSPGQGPNTGELFF,TGTGCCAGCAGCTCCCCAGGACAGGGACCCAACACCGGGGAGCTGTTTTTT
TRBV7-9,.,TRBD1,TRBJ2-7,CASSPRGSHYEQYF,TGTGCCAGCAGCCCCAGGGGGTCCCACTACGAGCAGTACTTC
TRBV10-2,.,TRBD2,TRBJ2-7,CASRPPGGTSASYEQYF,TGCGCCAGCAGGCCCCCGGGGGGTACTAGCGCTAGCTACGAGCAGTACTTC
TRBV7-9,.,TRBD1,TRBJ1-3,CASSSRTGVPSGNTIYF,TGTGCCAGCAGCTCGCGGACAGGGGTTCCCTCTGGAAACACCATATATTTT
TRBV2,.,TRBD2,TRBJ2-1,CASRVSGGSPNEQFF,TGTGCCAGCAGGGTTAGCGGGGGTTCCCCCAATGAGCAGTTCTTC
TRBV29-1,.,.,TRBJ2-6,CSVEERKGRSGANVLTF,TGCAGCGTTGAAGAACGAAAGGGACGCTCTGGGGCCAACGTCCTGACTTTC
TRBV9,.,TRBD1,TRBJ1-6,CASSPGTGSPHNSPLHF,TGTGCCAGCAGCCCAGGGACAGGGAGTCCACACAATTCACCCCTCCACTTT
TRBV28,once,TRBD2,TRBJ2-1,CASSLGLAGAREQFF,TGTGCCAGCAGTTTAGGACTAGCGGGGGCCCGAGAGCAGTTCTTC
TRBV5-1,.,.,TRBJ2-3,CASSFGSGSDTQYF,TGCGCCAGCAGCTTTGGCAGTGGCTCAGATACGCAGTATTTT
TRBV30,.,.,TRBJ1-2,CARRWGSGYTF,TGTGCCCGGAGGTGGGGGTCTGGCTACACCTTC
TRBV28,.,.,TRBJ2-7,CASSLGAGMRSYF,TGTGCCAGCAGTTTAGGTGCAGGAATGCGGTCATACTTC
TRBV10-3,.,.,TRBJ1-2,CAISEGQGFDYGYTF,TGTGCCATCAGTGAGGGTCAGGGATTCGACTATGGCTACACCTTC